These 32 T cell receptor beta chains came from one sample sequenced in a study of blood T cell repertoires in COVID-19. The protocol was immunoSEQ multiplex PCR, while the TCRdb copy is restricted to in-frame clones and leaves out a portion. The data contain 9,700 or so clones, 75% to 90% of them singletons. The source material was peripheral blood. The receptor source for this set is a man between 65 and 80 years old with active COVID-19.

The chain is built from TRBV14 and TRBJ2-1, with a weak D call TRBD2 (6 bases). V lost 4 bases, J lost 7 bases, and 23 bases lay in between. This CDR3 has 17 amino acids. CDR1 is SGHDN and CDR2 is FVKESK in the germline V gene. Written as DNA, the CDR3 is TGTGCCAGCAGCCGAGTGACCCGGAGGGCTAGTTTTAATGAGCAGTTCTTC. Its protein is CASSRVTRRASFNEQFF. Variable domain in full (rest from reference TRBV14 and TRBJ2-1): EAGVTQFPSHSVIEKGQTVTLRCDPISGHDNLYWYRRVMGKEIKFLLHFVKESKQDESGMPNNRFLAERTGGTYSTLKVQPAELEDSGVYFCASSRVTRRASFNEQFFGPGTRLTVL.

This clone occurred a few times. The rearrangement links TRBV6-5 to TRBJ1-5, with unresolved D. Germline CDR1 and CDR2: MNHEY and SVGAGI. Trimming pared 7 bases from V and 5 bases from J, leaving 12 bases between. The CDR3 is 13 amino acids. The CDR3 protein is CASTLRLDQPQHF. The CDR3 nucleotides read TGTGCCAGCACACTCCGTCTCGATCAGCCCCAGCATTTT.

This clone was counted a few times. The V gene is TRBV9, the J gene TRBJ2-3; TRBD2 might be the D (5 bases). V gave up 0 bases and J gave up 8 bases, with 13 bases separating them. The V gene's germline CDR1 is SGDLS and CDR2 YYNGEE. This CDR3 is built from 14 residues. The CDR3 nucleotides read TGTGCCAGCAGCGTAGAGGGCACTAGAGGTACGCAGTATTTT. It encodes CASSVEGTRGTQYF.

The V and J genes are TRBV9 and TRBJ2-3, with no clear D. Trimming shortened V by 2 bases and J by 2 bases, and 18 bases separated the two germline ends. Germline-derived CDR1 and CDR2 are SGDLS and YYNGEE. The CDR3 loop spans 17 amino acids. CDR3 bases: TGTGCCAGCAGCGTTCTCCCGGTCCCGAGTATCACAGATACGCAGTATTTT. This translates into CASSVLPVPSITDTQYF. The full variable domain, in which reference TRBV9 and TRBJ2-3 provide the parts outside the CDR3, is DSGVTQTPKHLITATGQRVTLRCSPRSGDLSVYWYQQSLDQGLQFLIQYYNGEERAKGNILERFSAQQFPDLHSELNLSSLELGDSALYFCASSVLPVPSITDTQYFGPGTRLTVL.

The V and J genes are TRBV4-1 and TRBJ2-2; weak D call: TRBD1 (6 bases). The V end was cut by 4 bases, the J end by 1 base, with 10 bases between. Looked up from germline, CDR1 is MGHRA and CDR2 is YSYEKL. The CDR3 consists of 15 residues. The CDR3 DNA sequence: TGCGCCAGCAGCCCCATGGACAGGAACACCGGGGAGCTGTTTTTT. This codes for CASSPMDRNTGELFF.

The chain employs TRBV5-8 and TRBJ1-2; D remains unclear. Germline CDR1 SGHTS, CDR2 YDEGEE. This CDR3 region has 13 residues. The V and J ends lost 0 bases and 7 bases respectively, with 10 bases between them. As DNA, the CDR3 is TGTGCCAGCAGCTTGGTTGGAGGGAGTGGCTACACCTTC. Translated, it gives CASSLVGGSGYTF.

CDR3 loop: CSVEATSGGMYTGELFF. The CDR3 DNA is TGCAGCGTTGAAGCGACTAGCGGGGGGATGTACACCGGGGAGCTGTTTTTT. The rearrangement joins TRBV29-1 to TRBJ2-2, with TRBD2 identical over 13 bases. From germline, CDR1 is SQVTM and CDR2 ANQGSEA. This CDR3 region has 17 residues. The ends lost 1 base at V and 3 bases at J; junction bases unmatched: 5.

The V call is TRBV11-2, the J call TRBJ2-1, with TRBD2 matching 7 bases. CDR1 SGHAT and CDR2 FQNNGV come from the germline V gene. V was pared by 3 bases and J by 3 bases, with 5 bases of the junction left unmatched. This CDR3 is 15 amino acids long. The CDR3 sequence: CASSFPGTNYNEQFF. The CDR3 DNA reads TGTGCCAGCAGCTTTCCGGGGACTAACTACAATGAGCAGTTCTTC.

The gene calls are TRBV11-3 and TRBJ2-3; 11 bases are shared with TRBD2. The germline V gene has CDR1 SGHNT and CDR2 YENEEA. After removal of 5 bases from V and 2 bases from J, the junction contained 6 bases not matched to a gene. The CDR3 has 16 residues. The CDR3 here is CASSPGTSGTTDTQYF. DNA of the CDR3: TGTGCCAGCAGCCCGGGGACTAGCGGAACCACAGATACGCAGTATTTT.

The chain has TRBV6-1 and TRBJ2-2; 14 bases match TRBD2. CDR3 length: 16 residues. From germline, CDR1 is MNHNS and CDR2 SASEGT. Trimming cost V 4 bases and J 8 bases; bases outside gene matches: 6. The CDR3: CASSGLAGGPGGELFF. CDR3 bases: TGTGCCAGCAGTGGACTAGCGGGAGGGCCAGGGGGGGAGCTGTTTTTT.

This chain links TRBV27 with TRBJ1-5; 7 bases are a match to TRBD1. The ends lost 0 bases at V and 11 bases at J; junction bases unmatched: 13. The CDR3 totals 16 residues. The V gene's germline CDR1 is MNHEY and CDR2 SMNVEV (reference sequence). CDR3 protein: CASSLSRGQSVTSQHF. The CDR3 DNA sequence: TGTGCCAGCAGTTTATCCCGGGGACAGTCGGTTACGTCCCAGCATTTT.

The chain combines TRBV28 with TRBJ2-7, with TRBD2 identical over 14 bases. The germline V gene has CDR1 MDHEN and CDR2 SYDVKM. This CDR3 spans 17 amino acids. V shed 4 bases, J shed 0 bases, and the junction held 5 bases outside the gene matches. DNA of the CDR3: TGTGCCAGCAGTTCCCGGACTAGCGGGAGGAGCTCCTACGAGCAGTACTTC. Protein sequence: CASSSRTSGRSSYEQYF.

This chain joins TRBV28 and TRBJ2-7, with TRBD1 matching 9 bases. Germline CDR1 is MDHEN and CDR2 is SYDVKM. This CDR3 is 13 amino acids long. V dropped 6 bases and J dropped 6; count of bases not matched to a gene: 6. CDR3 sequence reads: CASRGTGMSEQYF. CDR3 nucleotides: TGTGCCAGCAGGGGGACAGGGATGAGCGAGCAGTACTTC.

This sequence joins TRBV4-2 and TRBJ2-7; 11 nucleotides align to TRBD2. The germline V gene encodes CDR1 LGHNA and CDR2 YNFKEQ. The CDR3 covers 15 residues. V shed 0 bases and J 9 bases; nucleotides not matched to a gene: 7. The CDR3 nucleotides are TGTGCCAGCAGCCAAGAAGGGACTAGCGGTCTTAGGCAGTACTTC. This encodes CASSQEGTSGLRQYF.

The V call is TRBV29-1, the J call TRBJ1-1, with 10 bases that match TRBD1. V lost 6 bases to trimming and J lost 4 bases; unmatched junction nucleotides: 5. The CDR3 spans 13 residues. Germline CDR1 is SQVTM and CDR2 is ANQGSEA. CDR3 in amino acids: CSVRTGGSTEAFF. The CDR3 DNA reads TGCAGCGTCCGGACAGGGGGGAGCACTGAAGCTTTCTTT.

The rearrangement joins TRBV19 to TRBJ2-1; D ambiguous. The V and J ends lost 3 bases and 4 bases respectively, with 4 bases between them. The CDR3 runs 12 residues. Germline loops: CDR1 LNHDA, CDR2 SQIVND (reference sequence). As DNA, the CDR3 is TGTGCCAGTAGTATGGAGTACAATGAGCAGTTCTTC. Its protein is CASSMEYNEQFF.

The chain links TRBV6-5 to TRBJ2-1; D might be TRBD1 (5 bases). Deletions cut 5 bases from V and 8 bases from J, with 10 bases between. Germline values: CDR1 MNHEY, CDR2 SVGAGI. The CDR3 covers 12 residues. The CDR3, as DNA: TGTGCCAGCAGTCGCAGGGTAGATGAGCAGTTCTTC. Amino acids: CASSRRVDEQFF.

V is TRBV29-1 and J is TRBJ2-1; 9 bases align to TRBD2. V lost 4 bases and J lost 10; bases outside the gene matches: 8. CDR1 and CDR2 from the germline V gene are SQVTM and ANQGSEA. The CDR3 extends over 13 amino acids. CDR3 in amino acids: CSVGAGGGREQFF. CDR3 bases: TGCAGCGTTGGAGCGGGAGGAGGACGCGAGCAGTTCTTC.

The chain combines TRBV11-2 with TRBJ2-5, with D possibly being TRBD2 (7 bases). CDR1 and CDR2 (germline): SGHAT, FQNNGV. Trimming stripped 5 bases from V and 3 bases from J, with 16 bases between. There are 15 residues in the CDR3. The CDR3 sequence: CASSPSRGAEETQYF. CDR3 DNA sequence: TGTGCCAGCAGCCCGTCCCGGGGGGCGGAAGAGACCCAGTACTTC.

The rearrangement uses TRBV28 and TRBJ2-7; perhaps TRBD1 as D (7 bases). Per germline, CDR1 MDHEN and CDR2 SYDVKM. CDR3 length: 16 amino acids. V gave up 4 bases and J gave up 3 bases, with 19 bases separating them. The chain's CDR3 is CASSSYLRGVGYEQYF. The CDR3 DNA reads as TGTGCCAGCAGTTCCTACCTCAGGGGGGTCGGCTACGAGCAGTACTTC.

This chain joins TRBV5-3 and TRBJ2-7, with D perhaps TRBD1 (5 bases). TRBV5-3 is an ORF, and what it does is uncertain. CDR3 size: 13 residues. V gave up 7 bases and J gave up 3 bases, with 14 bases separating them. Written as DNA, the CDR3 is TGTGCCAGAGCTTCAGGGCCGGGCTACGAGCAGTACTTC. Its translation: CARASGPGYEQYF.

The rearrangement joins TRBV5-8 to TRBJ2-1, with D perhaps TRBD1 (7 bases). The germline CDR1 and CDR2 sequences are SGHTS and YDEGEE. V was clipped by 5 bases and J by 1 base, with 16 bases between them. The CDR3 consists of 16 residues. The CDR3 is CASRPRQGLSYNEQFF. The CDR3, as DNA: TGTGCCAGCAGACCACGACAGGGACTTTCCTACAATGAGCAGTTCTTC.

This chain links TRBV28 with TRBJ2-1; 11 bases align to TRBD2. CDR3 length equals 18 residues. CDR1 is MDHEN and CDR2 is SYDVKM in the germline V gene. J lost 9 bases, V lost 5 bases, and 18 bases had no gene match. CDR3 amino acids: CASSLHRGKLAGVVEQFF. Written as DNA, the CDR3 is TGTGCCAGCAGTCTGCACCGTGGGAAACTAGCGGGAGTTGTTGAGCAGTTCTTC.

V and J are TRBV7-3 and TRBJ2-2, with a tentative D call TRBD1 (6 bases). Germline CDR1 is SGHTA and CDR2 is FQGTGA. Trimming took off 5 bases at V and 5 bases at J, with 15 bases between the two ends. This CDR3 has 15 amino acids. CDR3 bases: TGTGCCAGCAGCCCCACGGTGGACAGTACCGGGGAGCTGTTTTTT. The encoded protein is CASSPTVDSTGELFF. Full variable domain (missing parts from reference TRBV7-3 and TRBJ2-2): GAGVSQTPSNKVTEKGKYVELRCDPISGHTALYWYRQSLGQGPEFLIYFQGTGAADDSGLPNDRFFAVRPEGSVSTLKIQRTERGDSAVYLCASSPTVDSTGELFFGEGSRLTVL.

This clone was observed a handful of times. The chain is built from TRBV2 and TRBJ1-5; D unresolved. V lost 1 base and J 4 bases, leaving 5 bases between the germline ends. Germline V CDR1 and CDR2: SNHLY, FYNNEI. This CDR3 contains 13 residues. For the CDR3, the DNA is TGTGCCAGCAGTGAAGACACGAATCAGCCCCAGCATTTT. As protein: CASSEDTNQPQHF.

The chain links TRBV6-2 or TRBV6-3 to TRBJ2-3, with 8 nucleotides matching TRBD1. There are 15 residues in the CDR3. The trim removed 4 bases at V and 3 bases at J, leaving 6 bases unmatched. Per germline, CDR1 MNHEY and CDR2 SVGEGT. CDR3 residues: CASSWLGTGTDTQYF. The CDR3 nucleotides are TGTGCCAGCAGTTGGCTGGGGACAGGAACAGATACGCAGTATTTT.

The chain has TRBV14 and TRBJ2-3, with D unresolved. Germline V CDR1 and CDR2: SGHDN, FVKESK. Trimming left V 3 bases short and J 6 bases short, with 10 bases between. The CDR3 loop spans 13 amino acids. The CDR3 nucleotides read TGTGCCAGCAGCCAGAGGTTTTTGGATACGCAGTATTTT. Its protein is CASSQRFLDTQYF.

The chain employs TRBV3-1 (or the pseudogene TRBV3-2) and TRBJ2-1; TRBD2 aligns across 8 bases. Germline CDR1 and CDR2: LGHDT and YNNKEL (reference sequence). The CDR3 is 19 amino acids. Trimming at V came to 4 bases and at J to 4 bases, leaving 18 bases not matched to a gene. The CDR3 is CASSPMDGIRGLVYNEQFF. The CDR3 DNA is TGTGCCAGCAGCCCGATGGACGGGATCCGGGGACTAGTTTACAATGAGCAGTTCTTC.

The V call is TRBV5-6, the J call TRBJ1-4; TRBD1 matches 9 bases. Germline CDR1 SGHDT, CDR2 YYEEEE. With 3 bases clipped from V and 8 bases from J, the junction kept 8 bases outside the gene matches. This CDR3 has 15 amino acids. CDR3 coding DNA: TGTGCCAGCAGCTCGCCCTCGGGACAGGGAGAAAAACTGTTTTTT. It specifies CASSSPSGQGEKLFF.

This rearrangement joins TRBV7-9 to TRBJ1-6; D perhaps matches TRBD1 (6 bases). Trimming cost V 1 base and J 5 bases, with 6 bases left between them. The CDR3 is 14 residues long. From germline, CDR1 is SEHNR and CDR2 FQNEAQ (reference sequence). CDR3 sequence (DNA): TGTGCCAGCAGCTTAGGGACAGATAATTCACCCCTCCACTTT. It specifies CASSLGTDNSPLHF.

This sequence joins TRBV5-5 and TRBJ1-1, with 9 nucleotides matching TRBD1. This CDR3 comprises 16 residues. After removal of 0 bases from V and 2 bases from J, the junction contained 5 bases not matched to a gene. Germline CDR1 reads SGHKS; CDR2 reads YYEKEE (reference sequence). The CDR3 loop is CASSLGPGQGNTEAFF. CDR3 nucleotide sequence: TGTGCCAGCAGCTTGGGCCCGGGACAGGGAAACACTGAAGCTTTCTTT.

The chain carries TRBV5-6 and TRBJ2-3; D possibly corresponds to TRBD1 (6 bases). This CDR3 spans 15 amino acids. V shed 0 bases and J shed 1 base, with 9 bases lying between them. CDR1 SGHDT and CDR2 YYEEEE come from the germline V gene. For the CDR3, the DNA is TGTGCCAGCAGCTTGGTGGGGGCCGGCACAGATACGCAGTATTTT. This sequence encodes CASSLVGAGTDTQYF.